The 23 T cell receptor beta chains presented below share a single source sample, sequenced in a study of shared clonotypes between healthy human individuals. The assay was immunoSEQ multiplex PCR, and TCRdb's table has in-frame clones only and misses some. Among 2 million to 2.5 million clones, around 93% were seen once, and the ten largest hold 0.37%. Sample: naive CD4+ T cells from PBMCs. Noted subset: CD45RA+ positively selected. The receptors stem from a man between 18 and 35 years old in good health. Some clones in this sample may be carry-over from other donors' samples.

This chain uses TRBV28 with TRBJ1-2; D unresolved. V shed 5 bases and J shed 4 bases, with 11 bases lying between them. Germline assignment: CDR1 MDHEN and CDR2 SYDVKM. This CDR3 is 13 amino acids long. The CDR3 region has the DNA TGTGCCAGCAGTCTCCCCACCCGCTATGGCTACACCTTC. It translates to CASSLPTRYGYTF.

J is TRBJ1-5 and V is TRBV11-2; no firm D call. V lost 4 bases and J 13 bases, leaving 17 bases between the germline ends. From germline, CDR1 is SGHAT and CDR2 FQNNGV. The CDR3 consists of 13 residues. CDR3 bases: TGTGCCAGCAGCTCGCAACCCCTAGATCCTCAGCATTTT. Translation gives CASSSQPLDPQHF.

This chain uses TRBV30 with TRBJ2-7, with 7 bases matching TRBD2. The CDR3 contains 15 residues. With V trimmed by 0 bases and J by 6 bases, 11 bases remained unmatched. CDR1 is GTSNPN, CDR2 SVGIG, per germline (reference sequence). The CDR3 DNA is TGTGCCTGGAGTGTAGTTGGGACTATCGCCCCCGAGCAGTACTTC. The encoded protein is CAWSVVGTIAPEQYF.

The chain's CDR3 is CSVSPPGRDPDYEQYF. As DNA, the CDR3 is TGCAGCGTGAGCCCCCCCGGGAGGGACCCGGACTACGAGCAGTACTTC. This chain joins TRBV29-1 and TRBJ2-7; TRBD2 matches 8 bases. CDR3 length equals 16 residues. CDR1 is SQVTM, CDR2 ANQGSEA, per germline. Trimming took 6 bases from V and 3 from J; bases not matched to a gene: 16.

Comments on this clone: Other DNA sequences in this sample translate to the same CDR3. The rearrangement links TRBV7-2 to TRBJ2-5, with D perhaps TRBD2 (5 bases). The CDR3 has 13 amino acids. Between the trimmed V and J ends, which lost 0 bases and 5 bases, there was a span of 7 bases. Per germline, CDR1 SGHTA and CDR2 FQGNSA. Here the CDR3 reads CASSLARGETQYF. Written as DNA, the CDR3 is TGTGCCAGCAGCTTAGCGCGAGGGGAGACCCAGTACTTC. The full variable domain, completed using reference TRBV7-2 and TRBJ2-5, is GAGVSQSPSNKVTEKGKDVELRCDPISGHTALYWYRQSLGQGLEFLIYFQGNSAPDKSGLPSDRFSAERTGGSVSTLTIQRTQQEDSAVYLCASSLARGETQYFGPGTRLLVL.

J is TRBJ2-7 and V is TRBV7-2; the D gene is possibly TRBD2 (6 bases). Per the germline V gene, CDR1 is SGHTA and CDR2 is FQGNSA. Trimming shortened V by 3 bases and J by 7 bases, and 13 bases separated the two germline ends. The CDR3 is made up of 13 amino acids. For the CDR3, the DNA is TGTGCCAGCAGCTTCAGCGGCGGGATGGAGCAGTACTTC. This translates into CASSFSGGMEQYF.

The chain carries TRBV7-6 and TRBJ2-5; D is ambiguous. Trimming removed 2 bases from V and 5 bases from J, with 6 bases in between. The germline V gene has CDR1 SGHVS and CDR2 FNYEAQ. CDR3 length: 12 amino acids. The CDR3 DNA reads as TGTGCCAGCAGCTTAAAGGGCGAGACCCAGTACTTC. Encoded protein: CASSLKGETQYF.

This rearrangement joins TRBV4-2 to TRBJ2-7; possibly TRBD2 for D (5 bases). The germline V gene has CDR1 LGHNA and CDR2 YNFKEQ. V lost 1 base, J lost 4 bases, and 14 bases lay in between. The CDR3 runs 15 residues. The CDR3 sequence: CASSQASSSSYEQYF. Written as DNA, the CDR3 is TGTGCCAGCAGCCAAGCGTCCTCTAGCTCGTACGAGCAGTACTTC.

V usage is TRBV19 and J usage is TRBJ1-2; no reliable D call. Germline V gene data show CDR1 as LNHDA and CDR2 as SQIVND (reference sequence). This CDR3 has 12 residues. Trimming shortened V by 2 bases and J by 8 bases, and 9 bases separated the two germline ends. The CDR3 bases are TGTGCCAGTAGTATATTGGGGTCCGGCTACACCTTC. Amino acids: CASSILGSGYTF.

The CDR3 here is CASSVGQFMAGELFF. CDR3 nucleotide sequence: TGTGCCAGCAGCGTGGGGCAGTTTATGGCCGGGGAGCTGTTTTTT. This chain links TRBV9 with TRBJ2-2; D perhaps matches TRBD1 (5 bases). This CDR3 is built from 15 residues. V was trimmed by 2 bases and J by 6 bases, leaving 14 bases between them. Looked up from germline, CDR1 is SGDLS and CDR2 is YYNGEE.

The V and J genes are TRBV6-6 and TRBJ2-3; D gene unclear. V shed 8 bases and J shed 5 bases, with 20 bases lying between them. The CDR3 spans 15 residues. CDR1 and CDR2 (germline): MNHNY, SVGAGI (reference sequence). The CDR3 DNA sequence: TGTGCCAGCGGAATCCCGGGCCCCCGGCTAGATACGCAGTATTTT. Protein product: CASGIPGPRLDTQYF.

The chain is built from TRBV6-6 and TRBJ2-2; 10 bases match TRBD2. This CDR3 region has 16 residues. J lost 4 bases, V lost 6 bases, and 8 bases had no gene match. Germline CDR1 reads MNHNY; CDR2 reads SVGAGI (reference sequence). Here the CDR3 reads CASRTRTSGVTGELFF. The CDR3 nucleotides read TGTGCCAGCAGAACCCGGACTAGCGGAGTCACCGGGGAGCTGTTTTTT.

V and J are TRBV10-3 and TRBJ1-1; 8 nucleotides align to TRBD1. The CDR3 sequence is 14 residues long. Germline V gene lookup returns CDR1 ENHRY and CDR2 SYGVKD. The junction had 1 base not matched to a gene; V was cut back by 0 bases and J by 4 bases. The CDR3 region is CAISESRGPTEAFF. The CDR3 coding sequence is TGTGCCATCAGTGAGTCCAGGGGGCCCACTGAAGCTTTCTTT.

The CDR3 protein is CAWGQGEELFF. CDR3 coding DNA: TGTGCCTGGGGACAGGGCGAGGAACTGTTTTTT. J is TRBJ1-4 and V is TRBV30; 8 nucleotides agree with TRBD1. The germline gives CDR1 GTSNPN, CDR2 SVGIG (reference sequence). There are 11 residues in the CDR3. V trimming: 5 bases; J trimming: 12 bases; junction bases outside the gene matches: 5.

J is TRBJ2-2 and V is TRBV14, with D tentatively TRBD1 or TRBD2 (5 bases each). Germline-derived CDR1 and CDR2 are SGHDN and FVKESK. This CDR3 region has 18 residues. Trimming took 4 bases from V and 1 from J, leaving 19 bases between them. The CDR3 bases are TGTGCCAGCAGCCTTACCGGGGCGCCGAAATTGAACACCGGGGAGCTGTTTTTT. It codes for CASSLTGAPKLNTGELFF.

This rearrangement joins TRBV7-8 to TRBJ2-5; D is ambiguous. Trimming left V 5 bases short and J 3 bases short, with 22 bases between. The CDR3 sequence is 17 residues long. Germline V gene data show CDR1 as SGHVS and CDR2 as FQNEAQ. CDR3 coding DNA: TGTGCCAGCAGCCCTATTAGACTGGCAGAGAGCAAAGAGACCCAGTACTTC. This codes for CASSPIRLAESKETQYF.

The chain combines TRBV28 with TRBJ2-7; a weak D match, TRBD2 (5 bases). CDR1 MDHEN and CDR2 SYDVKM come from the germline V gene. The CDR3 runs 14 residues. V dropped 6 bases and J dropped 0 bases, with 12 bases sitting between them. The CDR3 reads CASSRTGYSYEQYF. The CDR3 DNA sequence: TGTGCCAGCAGCCGGACGGGATACTCCTACGAGCAGTACTTC.

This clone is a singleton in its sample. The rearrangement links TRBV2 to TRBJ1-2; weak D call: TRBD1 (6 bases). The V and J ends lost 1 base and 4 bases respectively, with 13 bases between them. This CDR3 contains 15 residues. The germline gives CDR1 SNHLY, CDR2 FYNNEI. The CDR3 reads CASSEEGGGAYGYTF. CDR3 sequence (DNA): TGTGCCAGCAGTGAAGAAGGGGGAGGGGCCTATGGCTACACCTTC.

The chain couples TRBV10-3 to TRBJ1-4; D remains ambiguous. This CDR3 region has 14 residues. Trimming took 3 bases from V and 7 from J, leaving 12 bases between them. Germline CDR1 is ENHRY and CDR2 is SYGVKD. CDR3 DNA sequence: TGTGCCATCAGTGAACCCGGGTCCCCTGAAAAACTGTTTTTT. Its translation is CAISEPGSPEKLFF.

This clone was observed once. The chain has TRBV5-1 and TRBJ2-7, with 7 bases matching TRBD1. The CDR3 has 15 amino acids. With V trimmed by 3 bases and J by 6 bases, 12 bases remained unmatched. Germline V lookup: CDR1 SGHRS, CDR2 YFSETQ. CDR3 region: CASSSLGTVSSEQYF. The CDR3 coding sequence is TGCGCCAGCAGCTCCCTCGGGACAGTAAGTTCCGAGCAGTACTTC. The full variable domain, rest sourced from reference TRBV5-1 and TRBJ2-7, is KAGVTQTPRYLIKTRGQQVTLSCSPISGHRSVSWYQQTPGQGLQFLFEYFSETQRNKGNFPGRFSGRQFSNSRSEMNVSTLELGDSALYLCASSSLGTVSSEQYFGPGTRLTVT.

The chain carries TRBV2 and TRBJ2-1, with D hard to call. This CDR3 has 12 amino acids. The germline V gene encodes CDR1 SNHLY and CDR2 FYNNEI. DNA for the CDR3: TGTGCAGGTTCCCTTACCTACAATGAGCAGTTCTTC. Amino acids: CAGSLTYNEQFF.

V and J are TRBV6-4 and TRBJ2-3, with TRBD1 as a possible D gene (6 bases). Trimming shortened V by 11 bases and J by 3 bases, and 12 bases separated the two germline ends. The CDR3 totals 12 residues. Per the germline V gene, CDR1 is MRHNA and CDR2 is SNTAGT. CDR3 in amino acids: CAQQGQTDTQYF. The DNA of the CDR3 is TGTGCCCAGCAGGGGCAGACAGATACGCAGTATTTT.

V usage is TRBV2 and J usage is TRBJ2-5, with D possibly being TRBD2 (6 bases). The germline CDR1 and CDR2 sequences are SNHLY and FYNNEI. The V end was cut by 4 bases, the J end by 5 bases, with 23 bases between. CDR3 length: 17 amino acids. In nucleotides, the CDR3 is TGTGCCAGCAGTGGGACCTTCGGGGGAAGAGGTGGGGAGACCCAGTACTTC. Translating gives CASSGTFGGRGGETQYF.